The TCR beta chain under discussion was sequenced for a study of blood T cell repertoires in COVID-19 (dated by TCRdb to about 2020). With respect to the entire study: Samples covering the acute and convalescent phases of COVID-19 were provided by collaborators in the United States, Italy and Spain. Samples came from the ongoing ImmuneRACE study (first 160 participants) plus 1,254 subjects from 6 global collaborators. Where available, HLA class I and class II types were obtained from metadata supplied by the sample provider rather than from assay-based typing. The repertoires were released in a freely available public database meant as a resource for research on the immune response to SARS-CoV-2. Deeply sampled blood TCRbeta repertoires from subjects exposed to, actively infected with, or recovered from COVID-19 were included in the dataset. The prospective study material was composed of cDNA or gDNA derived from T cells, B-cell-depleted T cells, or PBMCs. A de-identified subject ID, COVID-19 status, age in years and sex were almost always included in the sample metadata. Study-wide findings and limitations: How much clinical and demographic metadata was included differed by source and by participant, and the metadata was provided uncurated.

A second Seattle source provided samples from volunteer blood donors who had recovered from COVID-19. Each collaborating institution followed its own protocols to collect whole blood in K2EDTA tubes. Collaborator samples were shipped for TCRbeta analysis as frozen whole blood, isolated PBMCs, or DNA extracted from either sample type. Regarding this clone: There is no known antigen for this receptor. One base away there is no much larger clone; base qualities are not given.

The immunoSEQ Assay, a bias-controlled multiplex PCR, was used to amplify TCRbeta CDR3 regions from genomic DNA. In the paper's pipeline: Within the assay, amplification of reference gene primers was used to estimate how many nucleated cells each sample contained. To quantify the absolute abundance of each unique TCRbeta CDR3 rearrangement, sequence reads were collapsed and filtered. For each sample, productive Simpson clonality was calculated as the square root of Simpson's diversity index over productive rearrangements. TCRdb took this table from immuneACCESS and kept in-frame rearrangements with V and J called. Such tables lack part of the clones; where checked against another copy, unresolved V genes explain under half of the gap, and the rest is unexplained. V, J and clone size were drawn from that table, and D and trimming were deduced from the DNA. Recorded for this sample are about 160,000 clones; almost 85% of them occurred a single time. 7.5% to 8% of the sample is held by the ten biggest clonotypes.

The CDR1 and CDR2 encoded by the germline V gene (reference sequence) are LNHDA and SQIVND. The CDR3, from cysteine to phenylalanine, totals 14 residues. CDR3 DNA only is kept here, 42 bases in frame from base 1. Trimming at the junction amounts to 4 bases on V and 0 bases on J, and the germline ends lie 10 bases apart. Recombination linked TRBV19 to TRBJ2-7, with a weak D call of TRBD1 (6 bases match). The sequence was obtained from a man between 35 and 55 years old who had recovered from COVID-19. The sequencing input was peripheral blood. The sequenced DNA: TGTGCCAGTAGTAAAAAGGACAGCTCCTACGAGCAGTACTTC. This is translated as CASSKKDSSYEQYF.